The entry below describes one TCR beta chain. Its antigen remains unknown. The data were taken from a study of identical twins. TCRdb recomputed calls from the 5' RACE reads with MiXCR, one row per CDR3 protein. The data show 500,000 to 650,000 distinct CDR3 sequences, under 8.5% seen once. General observations from the study: Insertions ran lower in abundant cord blood beta clonotypes, though not in memory repertoires.

These sequences were also reported in another study, on yellow fever vaccine responses in identical twins.

The sample comprised PBMCs. This clonotype was obtained from a woman younger than 30 in good health.

Here the CDR3 DNA reads TGTGCCAGTAGTAGAGGGGTAGTCGGCAATCAGCCCCAGCATTTT. Protein sequence: CASSRGVVGNQPQHF. The rearrangement links TRBV19 to TRBJ1-5; tentatively, D is TRBD1 (5 bases). The CDR3 is 15 amino acids. Germline CDR1 and CDR2: LNHDA and SQIVND (reference sequence). Deletions cut 4 bases from V and 2 bases from J, with 12 bases between.